This T cell receptor beta chain was recovered during a study of cytomegalovirus exposure and HLA in healthy donors. Study results and limitations: Testing in vitro showed three CMV-associated chains specific for CMV antigens.

The sample holds a few counts of this clone. Antigen specificity is unknown. The CDR3 contains 14 residues. With 6 bases removed from V and 4 bases from J, the gap between germline ends came to 12 bases. Germline V gene data show CDR1 as MDHEN and CDR2 as SYDVKM. TCRdb's copy holds only in-frame clones and misses some; the assay was immunoSEQ multiplex PCR. The sample lists about 200,000 clones; roughly 81% were seen once. The sequencing input was PBMCs. This TCR was sampled from a woman aged 25-40 years in good health and CMV-seronegative. J is TRBJ2-2 and V is TRBV28; D is perhaps TRBD1 (6 bases). Here the CDR3 DNA reads TGTGCCAGCAGCACAGGGATGGCCACCGGGGAGCTGTTTTTT. Translating gives CASSTGMATGELFF.